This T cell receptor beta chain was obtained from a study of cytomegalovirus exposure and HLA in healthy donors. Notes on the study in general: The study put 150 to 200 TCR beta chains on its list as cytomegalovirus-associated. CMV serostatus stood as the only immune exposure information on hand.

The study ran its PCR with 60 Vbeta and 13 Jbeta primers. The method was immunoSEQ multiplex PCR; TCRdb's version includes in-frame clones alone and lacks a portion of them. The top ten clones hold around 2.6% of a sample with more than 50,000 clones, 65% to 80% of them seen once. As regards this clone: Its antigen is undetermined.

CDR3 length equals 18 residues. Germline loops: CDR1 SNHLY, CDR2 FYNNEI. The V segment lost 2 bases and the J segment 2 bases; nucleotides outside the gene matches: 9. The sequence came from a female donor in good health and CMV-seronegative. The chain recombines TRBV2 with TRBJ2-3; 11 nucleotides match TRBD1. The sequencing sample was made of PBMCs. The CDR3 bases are TGTGCCAGCAGTGAACCCCGGCGAGGACAGGGGGCCACAGATACGCAGTATTTT. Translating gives CASSEPRRGQGATDTQYF.